This T cell receptor beta chain was profiled in a study of graft-versus-host responses after intestinal transplantation. In germline, CDR1 is SGHNT, CDR2 YENEEA. The ends were cut back, 7 bases at V and 0 bases at J, with 13 bases in the middle. The CDR3 is made up of 15 amino acids. TCRdb's copy holds only in-frame clones and misses some; the assay was immunoSEQ multiplex PCR. Here the sample spans fewer than 150,000 clones, around nine tenths being singletons. Of note for this clone: The antigen is not known.

This receptor was taken from a human donor who received an intestinal transplant. The sequencing here drew on unstimulated CD4+ T cells sorted from spleen or lymph node cells, taken before intestinal transplant. The chain uses TRBV11-3 and TRBJ2-1, with a possible D match to TRBD1 (6 bases). CDR3 region: CASTLRDISYNEQFF. The CDR3 nucleotides are TGTGCCAGCACCCTCCGGGACATCTCCTACAATGAGCAGTTCTTC.